This TCR beta chain is drawn from a study of T cell repertoires in cytomegalovirus infection (dated by TCRdb to between 2019 and 2020). Study-wide context: Because public TCR beta signatures pointed to carriage of CMV infection together with the matching HLA type, the HLA type of each donor mattered for the analysis. Points the paper makes about the study in general: In the ex vivo response, HLA-C-restricted CMV-specific TCR beta clonotypes were dominant, and in two of eight donors the single most frequent clonotype came from this HLA-C-restricted group. Cumulative frequency of public TCR beta family members discriminated carriers of CMV infection plus the relevant HLA type in this cohort and an independent roughly 330-donor cohort.

CDR1 and CDR2 are read off the germline V gene as SGHDN and FVKESK. The cysteine opens and the phenylalanine closes a CDR3 of 14 amino acids. Just the 42-base CDR3 DNA is kept, in frame starting at base 1. Trimming accounts for 1 base at V and 8 bases at J, while the number of junction bases matched to no gene is 4. Remarks on this clonotype: Which antigen it targets is not known. No base quality values were provided; no much bigger clone lies one nucleotide off.

The sample was run on an Illumina HiSeq 1500. TCRdb ran its own pipeline on the public reads, namely fastp trimming at Q25 and MiXCR clone calling, and kept in-frame beta chains. Every entry covers one CDR3 protein and lists the most common genes and DNA from its rows. This sample gives some 220,000 distinct CDR3 sequences in total; approximately 13% of them show up just once. The ten top clones hold 1.5% to 2% of the sample. The rearrangement combines TRBV14 with TRBJ1-2, and 10 junctional nucleotides match TRBD1. Sequenced material: PBMCs. The sequence derives from a human donor in good health (CMV status not recorded). Some clones in this sample may be carry-over from other donors' samples. The DNA sequence is given as TGTGCCAGCAGCCAAGTAAGGACAGGGGGAGGCTACACCTTC. This sequence encodes CASSQVRTGGGYTF.